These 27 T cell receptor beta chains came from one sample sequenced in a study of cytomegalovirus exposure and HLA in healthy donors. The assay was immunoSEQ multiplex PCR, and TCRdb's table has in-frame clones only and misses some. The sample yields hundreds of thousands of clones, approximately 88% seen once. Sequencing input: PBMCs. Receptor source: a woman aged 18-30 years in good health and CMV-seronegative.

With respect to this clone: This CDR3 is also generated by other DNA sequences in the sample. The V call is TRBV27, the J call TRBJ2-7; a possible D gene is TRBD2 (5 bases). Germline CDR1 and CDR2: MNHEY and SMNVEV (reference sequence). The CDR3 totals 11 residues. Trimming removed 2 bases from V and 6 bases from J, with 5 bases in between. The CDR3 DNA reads TGTGCCAGCAGTTTAGGAGGCGAGCAGTACTTC. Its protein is CASSLGGEQYF.

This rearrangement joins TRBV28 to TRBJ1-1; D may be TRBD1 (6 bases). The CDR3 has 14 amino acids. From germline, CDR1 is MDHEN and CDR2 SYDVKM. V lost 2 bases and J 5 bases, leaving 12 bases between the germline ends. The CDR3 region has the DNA TGTGCCAGCAGTTTAGTAGGGGGGGGTACTGAAGCTTTCTTT. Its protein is CASSLVGGGTEAFF.

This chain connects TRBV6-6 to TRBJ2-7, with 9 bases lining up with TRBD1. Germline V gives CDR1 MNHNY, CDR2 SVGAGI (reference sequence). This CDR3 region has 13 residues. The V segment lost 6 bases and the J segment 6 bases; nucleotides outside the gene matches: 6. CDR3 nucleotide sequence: TGTGCCAGCAGAATCCGGGACAGGGTCGAGCAGTACTTC. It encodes CASRIRDRVEQYF.

The DNA of the CDR3 is TGTGCCAGCAGTGATAGCAGGGGGCCGGGATCGGCCCAGCATTTT. This sequence encodes CASSDSRGPGSAQHF. The chain carries TRBV2 and TRBJ1-5, with 8 bases identical to TRBD1. V trimming: 3 bases; J trimming: 11 bases; junction bases outside the gene matches: 12. The CDR3 runs 15 residues. From germline, CDR1 is SNHLY and CDR2 FYNNEI. The full variable domain, in which reference TRBV2 and TRBJ1-5 provide the parts outside the CDR3, is EPEVTQTPSHQVTQMGQEVILRCVPISNHLYFYWYRQILGQKVEFLVSFYNNEISEKSEIFDDQFSVERPDGSNFTLKIRSTKLEDSAMYFCASSDSRGPGSAQHFGDGTRLSIL.

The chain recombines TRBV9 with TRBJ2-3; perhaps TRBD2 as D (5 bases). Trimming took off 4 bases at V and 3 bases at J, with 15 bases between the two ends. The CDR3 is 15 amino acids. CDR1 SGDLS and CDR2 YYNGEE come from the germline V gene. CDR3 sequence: CASSTNAGRTDTQYF. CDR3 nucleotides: TGTGCCAGCAGCACTAATGCGGGCAGAACAGATACGCAGTATTTT. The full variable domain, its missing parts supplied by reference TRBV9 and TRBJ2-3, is DSGVTQTPKHLITATGQRVTLRCSPRSGDLSVYWYQQSLDQGLQFLIQYYNGEERAKGNILERFSAQQFPDLHSELNLSSLELGDSALYFCASSTNAGRTDTQYFGPGTRLTVL.

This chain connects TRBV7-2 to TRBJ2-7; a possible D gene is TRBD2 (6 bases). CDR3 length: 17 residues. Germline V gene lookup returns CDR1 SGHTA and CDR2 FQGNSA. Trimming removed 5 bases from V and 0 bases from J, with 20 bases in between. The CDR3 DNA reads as TGTGCCAGCAGCATCCCCCTGGCGTGGGGGGACTCCTACGAGCAGTACTTC. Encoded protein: CASSIPLAWGDSYEQYF.

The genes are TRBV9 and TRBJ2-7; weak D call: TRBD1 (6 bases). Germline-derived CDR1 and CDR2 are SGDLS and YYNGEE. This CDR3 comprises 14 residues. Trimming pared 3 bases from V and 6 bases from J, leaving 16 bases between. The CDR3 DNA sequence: TGTGCCAGCAGCGACCATACGACAGGTGGCGAGCAGTACTTC. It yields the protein CASSDHTTGGEQYF.

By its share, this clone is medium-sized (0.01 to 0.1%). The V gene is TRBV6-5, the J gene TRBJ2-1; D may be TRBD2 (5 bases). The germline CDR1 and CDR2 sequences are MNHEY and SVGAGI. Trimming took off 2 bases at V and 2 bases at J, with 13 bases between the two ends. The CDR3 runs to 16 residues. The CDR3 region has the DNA TGTGCCAGCAGTTACAACGTGTACGGGACCTACAATGAGCAGTTCTTC. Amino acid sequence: CASSYNVYGTYNEQFF.

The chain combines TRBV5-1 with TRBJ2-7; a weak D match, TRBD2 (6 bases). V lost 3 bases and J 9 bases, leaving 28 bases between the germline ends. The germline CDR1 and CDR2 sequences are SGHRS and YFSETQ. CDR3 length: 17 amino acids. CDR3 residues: CASSSRDLGPGRRGQYF. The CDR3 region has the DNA TGCGCCAGCAGCTCCCGGGACTTAGGACCGGGTCGGCGGGGGCAGTACTTC.

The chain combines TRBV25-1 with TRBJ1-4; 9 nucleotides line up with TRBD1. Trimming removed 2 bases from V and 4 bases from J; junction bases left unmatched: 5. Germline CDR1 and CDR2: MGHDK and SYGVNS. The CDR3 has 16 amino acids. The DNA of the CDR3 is TGTGCCAGCAGTGAAGAGCCGGGACAGGGTAATGAAAAACTGTTTTTT. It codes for CASSEEPGQGNEKLFF.

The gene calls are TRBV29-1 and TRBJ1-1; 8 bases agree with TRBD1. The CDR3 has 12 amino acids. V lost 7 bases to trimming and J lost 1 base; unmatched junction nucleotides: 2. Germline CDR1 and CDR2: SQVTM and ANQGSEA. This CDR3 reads CSGDRGNTEAFF. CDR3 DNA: TGCAGCGGAGACAGGGGGAACACTGAAGCTTTCTTT.

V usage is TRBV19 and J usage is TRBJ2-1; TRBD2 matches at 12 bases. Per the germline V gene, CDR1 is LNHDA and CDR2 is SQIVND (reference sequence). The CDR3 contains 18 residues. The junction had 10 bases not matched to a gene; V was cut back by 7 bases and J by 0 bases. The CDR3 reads CASKGRSSGRASYNEQFF. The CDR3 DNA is TGTGCCAGTAAGGGCAGATCTAGCGGGAGGGCCTCCTACAATGAGCAGTTCTTC. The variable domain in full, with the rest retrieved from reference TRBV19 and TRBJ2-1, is DGGITQSPKYLFRKEGQNVTLSCEQNLNHDAMYWYRQDPGQGLRLIYYSQIVNDFQKGDIAEGYSVSREKKESFPLTVTSAQKNPTAFYLCASKGRSSGRASYNEQFFGPGTRLTVL.

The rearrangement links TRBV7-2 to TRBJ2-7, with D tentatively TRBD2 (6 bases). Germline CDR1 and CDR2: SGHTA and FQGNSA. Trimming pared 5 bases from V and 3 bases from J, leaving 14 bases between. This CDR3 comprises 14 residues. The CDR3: CASSLAAGNYEQYF. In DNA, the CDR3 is TGTGCCAGCAGCCTCGCTGCGGGGAACTACGAGCAGTACTTC.

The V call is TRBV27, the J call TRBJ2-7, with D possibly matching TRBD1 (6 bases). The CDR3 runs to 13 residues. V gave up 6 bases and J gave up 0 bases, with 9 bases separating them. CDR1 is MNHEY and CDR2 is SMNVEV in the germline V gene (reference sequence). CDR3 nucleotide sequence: TGTGCCAGCAGGACGACAGGCTCCTACGAGCAGTACTTC. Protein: CASRTTGSYEQYF.

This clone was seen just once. CDR3 sequence: CASSSFTDTQYF. The DNA of the CDR3 is TGTGCCAGCAGCTCCTTCACAGATACGCAGTATTTT. The rearrangement joins TRBV7-8 to TRBJ2-3; D call uncertain. This CDR3 has 12 amino acids. V dropped 4 bases and J dropped 2 bases, with 4 bases sitting between them. Germline CDR1 reads SGHVS; CDR2 reads FQNEAQ. Based on the CDR3 plus reference TRBV7-8 and TRBJ2-3, the full variable domain is GAGVSQSPRYKVAKRGQDVALRCDPISGHVSLFWYQQALGQGPEFLTYFQNEAQLDKSGLPSDRFFAERPEGSVSTLKIQRTQQEDSAVYLCASSSFTDTQYFGPGTRLTVL.

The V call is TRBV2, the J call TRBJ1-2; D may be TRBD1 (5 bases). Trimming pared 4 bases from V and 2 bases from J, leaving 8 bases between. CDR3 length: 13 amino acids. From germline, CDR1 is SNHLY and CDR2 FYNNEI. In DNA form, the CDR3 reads TGTGCCAGCAGTGGACAGACGAACTATGGCTACACCTTC. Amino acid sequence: CASSGQTNYGYTF. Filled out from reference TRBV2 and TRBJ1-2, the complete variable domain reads EPEVTQTPSHQVTQMGQEVILRCVPISNHLYFYWYRQILGQKVEFLVSFYNNEISEKSEIFDDQFSVERPDGSNFTLKIRSTKLEDSAMYFCASSGQTNYGYTFGSGTRLTVV.

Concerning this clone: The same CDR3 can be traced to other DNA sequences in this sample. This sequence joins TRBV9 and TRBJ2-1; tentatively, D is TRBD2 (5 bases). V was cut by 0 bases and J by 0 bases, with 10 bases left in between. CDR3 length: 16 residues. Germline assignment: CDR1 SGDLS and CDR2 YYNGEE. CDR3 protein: CASSVGGGGSYNEQFF. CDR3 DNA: TGTGCCAGCAGCGTAGGCGGAGGCGGCTCCTACAATGAGCAGTTCTTC.

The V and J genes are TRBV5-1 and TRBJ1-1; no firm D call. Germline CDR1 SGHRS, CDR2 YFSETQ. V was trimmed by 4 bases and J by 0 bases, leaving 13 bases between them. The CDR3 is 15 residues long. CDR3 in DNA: TGCGCCAGCAGCGAGGGTCCTCGCTTGAACACTGAAGCTTTCTTT. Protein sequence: CASSEGPRLNTEAFF.

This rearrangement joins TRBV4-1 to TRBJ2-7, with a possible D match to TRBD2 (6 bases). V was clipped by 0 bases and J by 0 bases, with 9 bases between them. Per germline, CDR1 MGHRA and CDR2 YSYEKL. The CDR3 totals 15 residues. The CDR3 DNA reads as TGCGCCAGCAGCCAAGAGTGGCGGGACTCCTACGAGCAGTACTTC. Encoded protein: CASSQEWRDSYEQYF.

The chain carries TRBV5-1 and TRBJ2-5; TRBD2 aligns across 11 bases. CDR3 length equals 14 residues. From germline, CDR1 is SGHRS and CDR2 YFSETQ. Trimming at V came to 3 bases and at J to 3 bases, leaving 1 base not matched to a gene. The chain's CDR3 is CASSSGLAEETQYF. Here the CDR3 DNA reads TGCGCCAGCAGCTCGGGACTAGCGGAAGAGACCCAGTACTTC. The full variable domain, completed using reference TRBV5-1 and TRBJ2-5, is KAGVTQTPRYLIKTRGQQVTLSCSPISGHRSVSWYQQTPGQGLQFLFEYFSETQRNKGNFPGRFSGRQFSNSRSEMNVSTLELGDSALYLCASSSGLAEETQYFGPGTRLLVL.

The DNA for the CDR3 is TGTGCCAGCAGCTTGGCCGATACAGGGTGGGAAAAACTGTTTTTT. Translation gives CASSLADTGWEKLFF. V is TRBV5-8 and J is TRBJ1-4, with D tentatively TRBD1 (6 bases). Germline V gene data show CDR1 as SGHTS and CDR2 as YDEGEE. CDR3 length equals 15 residues. V lost 0 bases and J lost 8, with 14 bases in between.

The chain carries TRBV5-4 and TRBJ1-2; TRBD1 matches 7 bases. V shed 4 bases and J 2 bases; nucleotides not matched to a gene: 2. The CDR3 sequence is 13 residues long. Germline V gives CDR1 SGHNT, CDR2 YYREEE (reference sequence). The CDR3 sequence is CASSMTGNYGYTF. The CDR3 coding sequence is TGTGCCAGCAGCATGACAGGGAACTATGGCTACACCTTC.

DNA for the CDR3: TGTGCCAGCAGCCAATTAGGCGGAAACACTGAAGCTTTCTTT. It is translated as CASSQLGGNTEAFF. The chain recombines TRBV4-2 with TRBJ1-1; D is unresolved. Germline V gene sequence: CDR1 LGHNA, CDR2 YNFKEQ. CDR3 length: 14 residues. Between the trimmed V and J ends, which lost 2 bases and 2 bases, there was a span of 9 bases.

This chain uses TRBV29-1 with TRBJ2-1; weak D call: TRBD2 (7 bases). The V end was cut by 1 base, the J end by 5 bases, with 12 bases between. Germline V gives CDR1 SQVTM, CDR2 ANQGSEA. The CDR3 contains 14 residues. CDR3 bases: TGCAGCGTTGAAGGGGGGGGGCGTAACAATGAGCAGTTCTTC. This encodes CSVEGGGRNNEQFF.

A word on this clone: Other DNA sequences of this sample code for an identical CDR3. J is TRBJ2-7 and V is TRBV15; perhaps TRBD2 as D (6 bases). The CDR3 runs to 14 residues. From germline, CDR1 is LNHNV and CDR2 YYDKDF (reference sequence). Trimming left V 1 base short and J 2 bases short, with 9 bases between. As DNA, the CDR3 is TGTGCCACCAGCAGAGTTCCGGGGGCCTACGAGCAGTACTTC. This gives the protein CATSRVPGAYEQYF.

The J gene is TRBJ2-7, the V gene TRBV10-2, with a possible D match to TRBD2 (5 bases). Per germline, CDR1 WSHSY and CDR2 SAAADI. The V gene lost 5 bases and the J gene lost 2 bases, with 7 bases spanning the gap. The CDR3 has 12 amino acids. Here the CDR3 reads CASSPGTYEQYF. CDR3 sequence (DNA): TGCGCCAGCAGTCCCGGGACCTACGAGCAGTACTTC.

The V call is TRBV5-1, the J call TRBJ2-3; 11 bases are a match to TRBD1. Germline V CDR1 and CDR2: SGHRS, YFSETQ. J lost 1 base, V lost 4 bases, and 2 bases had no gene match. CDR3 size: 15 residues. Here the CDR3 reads CASSTGQGGTDTQYF. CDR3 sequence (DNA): TGCGCCAGCAGCACGGGACAGGGGGGCACAGATACGCAGTATTTT.